These 14 T cell receptor beta chains came from one sample sequenced in a study of molecular identifiers for immune sequencing clone quantification (dated by TCRdb to between 2018 and 2020). Library preparation used PCR. TCRdb records NextSeq 500 as the sequencer. Starting from the raw public reads, TCRdb applied fastp trimming at Q25, assembled clones with MiXCR and retained in-frame beta chains. Rows are unified per CDR3 protein, each entry keeping the most common DNA and genes. This sample holds approximately 590,000 distinct CDR3 sequences; about 25% were observed only once. The top ten constitute about 0.84% of the sample. Specimen: naive CD8+ T cells from blood, with Jurkat cell RNA spiked in. According to the study, the label for this sample's cell subset or site signals: FACS-sorted CD8+CD4-CCR7+CD45RA+ naive T cells. The receptors here all came from a human donor in good health. Some libraries in this study had Jurkat cell RNA spiked in.

The genes are TRBV6-1 and TRBJ2-7; 10 bases are a match to TRBD1. With 4 bases clipped from V and 2 bases from J, the junction kept 5 bases outside the gene matches. This CDR3 region has 15 residues. CDR1 is MNHNS and CDR2 is SASEGT in the germline V gene. The CDR3: CASSVPGQGTYEQYF. DNA for the CDR3: TGTGCCAGCAGTGTGCCGGGACAGGGGACCTACGAGCAGTACTTC.

This clonotype has at least ten counts. The V and J genes are TRBV23-1 and TRBJ1-1; 9 bases are a match to TRBD1. TRBV23-1 is recorded as an ORF, its role being uncertain. V lost 2 bases, J lost 2 bases, and 6 bases stayed unmatched. The CDR3 has 16 residues. The chain's CDR3 is CASSQPRDRENTEAFF. The CDR3 DNA is TGCGCCAGCAGTCAACCTCGGGACAGGGAAAACACTGAAGCTTTCTTT.

This clonotype was seen more than once but under ten times. The CDR3 bases are TGTGCCAGCAGTGATAGCCTAGCGGAGAAGCAGTACTTC. As protein: CASSDSLAEKQYF. The chain has TRBV2 and TRBJ2-7, with 7 bases matching TRBD2. CDR3 length: 13 amino acids. V shed 3 bases and J 8 bases; nucleotides not matched to a gene: 7. CDR1 is SNHLY, CDR2 FYNNEI, per germline. Together with reference TRBV2 and TRBJ2-7, the CDR3 gives the full variable domain: EPEVTQTPSHQVTQMGQEVILRCVPISNHLYFYWYRQILGQKVEFLVSFYNNEISEKSEIFDDQFSVERPDGSNFTLKIRSTKLEDSAMYFCASSDSLAEKQYFGPGTRLTVT.

This clonotype came up many times. The chain employs TRBV9 and TRBJ1-1; D may be TRBD1 (6 bases). V lost 0 bases and J 0 bases, leaving 15 bases between the germline ends. Germline V gene lookup returns CDR1 SGDLS and CDR2 YYNGEE. The CDR3 spans 17 residues. This chain's CDR3 is CASSVEGDGGLNTEAFF. CDR3 nucleotide sequence: TGTGCCAGCAGCGTAGAGGGGGATGGGGGACTGAACACTGAAGCTTTCTTT.

This clonotype was seen at least ten times. The CDR3 reads CASGKLINSNQPQHF. CDR3 nucleotide sequence: TGTGCCAGCGGGAAACTTATTAATAGCAATCAGCCCCAGCATTTT. The chain joins TRBV6-1 to TRBJ1-5; D gene uncertain. This CDR3 has 15 residues. The germline V and J ends were trimmed by 8 bases and 0 bases, with 14 bases remaining between them. Germline V CDR1 and CDR2: MNHNS, SASEGT.

This rearrangement joins TRBV7-6 to TRBJ2-7; D is ambiguous. The CDR3 spans 15 residues. CDR1 and CDR2 from the germline V gene are SGHVS and FNYEAQ. V shed 5 bases and J shed 1 base, with 15 bases lying between them. For the CDR3, the DNA is TGTGCCAGCAGCCGGGTTACGGTACGGTCCTACGAGCAGTACTTC. Amino acids: CASSRVTVRSYEQYF.

There are many counts of this clonotype. The chain links TRBV6-6 to TRBJ1-1; a weak D match, TRBD1 (5 bases). The germline gives CDR1 MNHNY, CDR2 SVGAGI (reference sequence). Trimming left V 7 bases short and J 4 bases short, with 19 bases between. This CDR3 is 15 amino acids long. The CDR3 spells CASTLHNPGGTEAFF. In DNA, the CDR3 is TGTGCCAGCACCCTCCACAACCCGGGGGGCACTGAAGCTTTCTTT.

To note about this clonotype: One end of the junction varies from germline; a read error may be responsible. The rearrangement uses TRBV25-1 and TRBJ1-4; D not certain. This CDR3 is 15 amino acids long. CDR1 and CDR2 from the germline V gene are MGHDK and SYGVNS. The DNA for the CDR3 is TGTGCCAGCAGCCACTTATCCGGTTGGGATGAAAAACCGTTTTTT. Its translation is CASSHLSGWDEKPFF.

This clonotype has just a few counts. The rearrangement links TRBV12-3 or TRBV12-4 to TRBJ2-7; 11 bases are shared with TRBD1. Trimming took 4 bases from V and 0 from J; bases not matched to a gene: 11. This CDR3 region has 18 residues. CDR3 bases: TGTGCCAGCAGTTCGAACGGACCGGGACAGGGGGTCTCCTACGAGCAGTACTTC. Encoded protein: CASSSNGPGQGVSYEQYF.

This clonotype was detected a few times. V and J are TRBV12-5 and TRBJ2-1, with D hard to call. Germline assignment: CDR1 LGHNT and CDR2 FRNRAP. The V end was cut by 0 bases, the J end by 8 bases, with 20 bases between. The CDR3 has 17 residues. In DNA form, the CDR3 reads TGTGCTAGTGGTTTGGTAGTGGTGCCCTCCGACCGCGATGAGCAGTTCTTC. Residues: CASGLVVVPSDRDEQFF.

The chain is built from TRBV2 and TRBJ2-7; D gene uncertain. Trimming took off 0 bases at V and 5 bases at J, with 14 bases between the two ends. Germline lookup yields CDR1 SNHLY and CDR2 FYNNEI. This CDR3 region has 15 residues. The CDR3 sequence is CASSEAAWARNEQYF. In DNA form, the CDR3 reads TGTGCCAGCAGTGAAGCGGCGTGGGCTCGGAACGAGCAGTACTTC. The whole variable domain, filled in from reference TRBV2 and TRBJ2-7, reads EPEVTQTPSHQVTQMGQEVILRCVPISNHLYFYWYRQILGQKVEFLVSFYNNEISEKSEIFDDQFSVERPDGSNFTLKIRSTKLEDSAMYFCASSEAAWARNEQYFGPGTRLTVT.

This clonotype was seen repeatedly, ten times or more. This chain connects TRBV20-1 to TRBJ2-7, with 9 nucleotides matching TRBD2. Per the germline V gene, CDR1 is DFQATT and CDR2 is SNEGSKA (reference sequence). The trim removed 4 bases at V and 3 bases at J, leaving 10 bases unmatched. CDR3 length: 15 amino acids. CDR3 nucleotides: TGCAGTGCTAAGGGCGGGAGGGCCCCTTACTACGAGCAGTACTTC. This translates into CSAKGGRAPYYEQYF.

This clonotype was observed at least ten times. The chain has TRBV12-3 or TRBV12-4 and TRBJ1-5; D gene ambiguous. The CDR3 covers 14 residues. Trimming pared 1 base from V and 7 bases from J, leaving 11 bases between. The CDR3 spells CASSLGALGQPQHF. CDR3 DNA sequence: TGTGCCAGCAGTTTAGGGGCCCTGGGCCAGCCCCAGCATTTT.

The rearrangement links TRBV27 to TRBJ1-4; 8 bases line up with TRBD1. V was clipped by 6 bases and J by 6 bases; unmatched bases: 12. Looked up from germline, CDR1 is MNHEY and CDR2 is SMNVEV (reference sequence). This CDR3 has 16 amino acids. DNA for the CDR3: TGTGCCAGCAGCTGGGACAGGCCGATCTCCTATGAAAAACTGTTTTTT. Protein sequence: CASSWDRPISYEKLFF.